The present T cell receptor beta chain was sequenced within a study of blood T cell repertoires in COVID-19. Across the study: Sites in the United States, Italy and Spain provided acute and convalescent COVID-19 samples. PBMCs, B-cell-depleted T cells, or T cells were the source of the cDNA or gDNA that made up the material.

CDR3 length equals 12 residues. V gave up 6 bases and J gave up 8 bases, with 12 bases separating them. Original analysis: It was from reference gene primer amplification that nucleated cell counts were estimated. Sequencing used immunoSEQ multiplex PCR; TCRdb keeps in-frame clones, though not all of them. V and J calls and clone size come straight from that table; D and trimming were deduced from the DNA. The sample consists of 90,000 to 120,000 clones, 88% of them appearing once. The J gene is TRBJ2-3, the V gene TRBV12-3 or TRBV12-4; D is undetermined. The specimen was peripheral blood. The source of this sequence is a man aged 50 or older with active or convalescent COVID-19. The CDR3 sequence is CASSTRPGTQYF. The DNA of the CDR3 is TGTGCCAGCAGCACCCGCCCGGGTACGCAGTATTTT.